These 26 T cell receptor beta chains originate from one sample sequenced in a study of CD4+ T cells in melanoma. Clones were sequenced by immunoSEQ multiplex PCR, and TCRdb holds only the in-frame ones, with some missing. The sample contains about 110,000 clones, around 93% of which appear only once. Sequences were obtained from peripheral blood. All receptors derive from a human donor with melanoma.

The chain combines TRBV27 with TRBJ2-7; TRBD2 might be the D (5 bases). Germline lookup yields CDR1 MNHEY and CDR2 SMNVEV (reference sequence). The CDR3 consists of 13 residues. Trimming pared 5 bases from V and 0 bases from J, leaving 8 bases between. CDR3 residues: CASSRGSSYEQYF. As DNA, the CDR3 is TGTGCCAGCAGTCGGGGTAGCTCCTACGAGCAGTACTTC.

The chain carries TRBV5-1 and TRBJ1-3; 7 nucleotides match TRBD1. The V and J ends lost 3 bases and 0 bases, in that order; junction bases with no gene match: 3. This CDR3 has 15 residues. Germline V gene sequence: CDR1 SGHRS, CDR2 YFSETQ. CDR3 loop: CASSSGQDSGNTIYF. The CDR3 DNA sequence: TGCGCCAGCAGCTCCGGACAGGACTCTGGAAACACCATATATTTT.

CDR3 coding DNA: TGTGCCAGCAGCTTAGGGACTCAACCGGGGGATACGCAGTATTTT. As protein: CASSLGTQPGDTQYF. The chain recombines TRBV7-6 with TRBJ2-3, with D possibly matching TRBD2 (5 bases). The CDR3 totals 15 residues. V lost 1 base to trimming and J lost 6 bases, with 14 bases between them. CDR1 is SGHVS and CDR2 is FNYEAQ in the germline V gene. Complete variable domain (other parts from reference TRBV7-6 and TRBJ2-3): GAGVSQSPRYKVTKRGQDVALRCDPISGHVSLYWYRQALGQGPEFLTYFNYEAQQDKSGLPNDRFSAERPEGSISTLTIQRTEQRDSAMYRCASSLGTQPGDTQYFGPGTRLTVL.

The rearrangement links TRBV19 to TRBJ2-2, with D unresolved. This CDR3 has 13 amino acids. The germline V gene has CDR1 LNHDA and CDR2 SQIVND (reference sequence). V was clipped by 7 bases and J by 7 bases, with 13 bases between them. CDR3 sequence reads: CASTSPPGGELFF. The DNA of the CDR3 is TGTGCCAGTACCTCACCCCCCGGCGGGGAGCTGTTTTTT.

The chain joins TRBV10-2 to TRBJ2-7; 8 bases are a match to TRBD1. The CDR3 loop spans 14 amino acids. The V gene's germline CDR1 is WSHSY and CDR2 SAAADI. V lost 3 bases and J lost 5; bases outside the gene matches: 6. This chain's CDR3 is CASSDPGTGNEQYF. CDR3 nucleotides: TGCGCCAGCAGTGATCCCGGGACAGGTAACGAGCAGTACTTC.

V usage is TRBV7-2 and J usage is TRBJ2-1; no clear D gene. This CDR3 comprises 16 residues. Germline V lookup: CDR1 SGHTA, CDR2 FQGNSA. With 0 bases removed from V and 0 bases from J, the gap between germline ends came to 9 bases. The chain's CDR3 is CASSLAGMSSYNEQFF. The CDR3 DNA is TGTGCCAGCAGCTTAGCGGGGATGAGCTCCTACAATGAGCAGTTCTTC. The full variable domain, in which reference TRBV7-2 and TRBJ2-1 provide the parts outside the CDR3, is GAGVSQSPSNKVTEKGKDVELRCDPISGHTALYWYRQSLGQGLEFLIYFQGNSAPDKSGLPSDRFSAERTGGSVSTLTIQRTQQEDSAVYLCASSLAGMSSYNEQFFGPGTRLTVL.

The J gene is TRBJ2-2, the V gene TRBV5-7; D gene ambiguous. TRBV5-7 is filed as an ORF, its function uncertain. The CDR3 covers 14 residues. CDR3 DNA: TGTGCTGACGATGAAACCATTTCTGCCGGGGAGCTGTTTTTT. Translated: CADDETISAGELFF.

The chain couples TRBV9 to TRBJ2-6, with 7 bases lining up with TRBD2. The CDR3 length is 16 residues. Germline V gene sequence: CDR1 SGDLS, CDR2 YYNGEE. V shed 2 bases, J shed 4 bases, and the junction held 6 bases outside the gene matches. The CDR3 bases are TGTGCCAGCAGCGTGCCCCAGGGAGGGGGGGCCAACGTCCTGACTTTC. This gives the protein CASSVPQGGGANVLTF.

The rearrangement links TRBV5-5 to TRBJ1-1; D uncertain. The CDR3 length is 14 residues. V dropped 1 base and J dropped 4 bases, with 11 bases sitting between them. Germline-derived CDR1 and CDR2 are SGHKS and YYEKEE (reference sequence). Here the CDR3 DNA reads TGTGCCAGCAGCTTGTCGGCAGAGAGCACTGAAGCTTTCTTT. Translating it yields CASSLSAESTEAFF.

This clone was seen just once. The chain combines TRBV6-6 with TRBJ1-5; 7 nucleotides line up with TRBD1. Looked up from germline, CDR1 is MNHNY and CDR2 is SVGAGI (reference sequence). Unmatched junction bases numbered 8, after V lost 5 bases and J lost 7 bases. The CDR3 contains 14 residues. The CDR3 loop is CASSDPDRTQPQHF. The CDR3 DNA follows: TGTGCCAGCAGTGACCCGGACAGGACACAGCCCCAGCATTTT.

The chain carries TRBV5-4 and TRBJ2-7, with TRBD2 identical over 10 bases. Germline V gene data show CDR1 as SGHNT and CDR2 as YYREEE (reference sequence). The CDR3 has 15 amino acids. V lost 4 bases, J lost 4 bases, and 8 bases stayed unmatched. CDR3 sequence: CASSPGLAVPYEQYF. DNA of the CDR3: TGTGCCAGCAGCCCCGGACTAGCGGTCCCTTACGAGCAGTACTTC.

DNA of the CDR3: TGTGCCAGCAGCTTGGGGCAGGTCGTGGGCCTCGTGAAGACCCAGTACTTC. It encodes CASSLGQVVGLVKTQYF. V is TRBV5-6 and J is TRBJ2-5; D is unresolved. Looked up from germline, CDR1 is SGHDT and CDR2 is YYEEEE. The CDR3 length is 17 residues. V lost 0 bases and J 6 bases, leaving 21 bases between the germline ends.

This chain uses TRBV7-2 with TRBJ1-2; the D is unclear. CDR1 is SGHTA, CDR2 FQGNSA, per germline. This CDR3 contains 16 residues. The ends were cut back, 1 base at V and 1 base at J, with 13 bases in the middle. CDR3 residues: CASSLDQRRFNYGYTF. The CDR3 bases are TGTGCCAGCAGCTTAGATCAGAGGAGATTTAACTATGGCTACACCTTC. The whole variable domain, filled in from reference TRBV7-2 and TRBJ1-2, reads GAGVSQSPSNKVTEKGKDVELRCDPISGHTALYWYRQSLGQGLEFLIYFQGNSAPDKSGLPSDRFSAERTGGSVSTLTIQRTQQEDSAVYLCASSLDQRRFNYGYTFGSGTRLTVV.

This rearrangement joins TRBV25-1 to TRBJ2-5; D remains ambiguous. V gave up 6 bases and J gave up 2 bases, with 1 base separating them. This CDR3 is 10 amino acids long. Per germline, CDR1 MGHDK and CDR2 SYGVNS. This CDR3 is CASRQETQYF. The DNA of the CDR3 is TGTGCCAGCAGACAAGAGACCCAGTACTTC.

The chain employs TRBV27 and TRBJ2-1, with 13 bases aligning to TRBD2. There are 17 residues in the CDR3. V shed 4 bases, J shed 1 base, and the junction held 4 bases outside the gene matches. In germline, CDR1 is MNHEY, CDR2 SMNVEV (reference sequence). Written as DNA, the CDR3 is TGTGCCAGCAGTTCCCGGACTAGCGGGAGTTCCTACAATGAGCAGTTCTTC. It is translated as CASSSRTSGSSYNEQFF.

The chain links TRBV5-1 to TRBJ2-7; 11 nucleotides agree with TRBD2. Germline trimming cut 2 bases from V and 2 bases from J; bases unmatched to any gene: 0. The germline V gene has CDR1 SGHRS and CDR2 YFSETQ. The CDR3 consists of 14 residues. In DNA, the CDR3 is TGCGCCAGCAGCTTTAGCGGGGGGGCCTACGAGCAGTACTTC. Its translation is CASSFSGGAYEQYF.

Comments on this clone: The same CDR3 also results from other DNA sequences found in this sample. The gene calls are TRBV2 and TRBJ2-7; D perhaps matches TRBD1 (6 bases). Germline values: CDR1 SNHLY, CDR2 FYNNEI. V shed 4 bases and J shed 2 bases, with 12 bases lying between them. The CDR3 is 14 residues long. The CDR3 region is CASSARTATYEQYF. The CDR3 coding sequence is TGTGCCAGCAGTGCCCGGACAGCTACCTACGAGCAGTACTTC.

Comment on this clone: One end of the junction is discordant with germline, which a read error may explain. The gene calls are TRBV27 and TRBJ1-2; the D is unclear. Germline CDR1 MNHEY, CDR2 SMNVEV (reference sequence). The CDR3 extends over 14 amino acids. CDR3 sequence reads: CTSSSWTLNYGYTF. The CDR3, as DNA: TGTACCAGCAGTTCATGGACCCTTAACTATGGCTACACCTTC.

V usage is TRBV19 and J usage is TRBJ2-2, with TRBD1 identical over 9 bases. Germline trimming cut 6 bases from V and 2 bases from J; bases unmatched to any gene: 7. This CDR3 contains 16 residues. Germline loops: CDR1 LNHDA, CDR2 SQIVND (reference sequence). CDR3 DNA: TGTGCCAGTAGCTCACCGGGACAGGGCAACACCGGGGAGCTGTTTTTT. Protein sequence: CASSSPGQGNTGELFF.

The rearrangement uses TRBV19 and TRBJ2-1; TRBD1 is a possible D gene (5 bases). V shed 8 bases and J shed 5 bases, with 13 bases lying between them. The CDR3 length is 13 residues. Germline CDR1 LNHDA, CDR2 SQIVND (reference sequence). CDR3 DNA: TGTGCCAGTTCCCGACTCAGGGACAATGAGCAGTTCTTC. Translation gives CASSRLRDNEQFF.

This chain links TRBV4-1 with TRBJ2-2; 14 positions agree with TRBD2. The V gene's germline CDR1 is MGHRA and CDR2 YSYEKL. V gave up 0 bases and J gave up 8 bases; unmatched junction bases: 11. The CDR3 covers 19 residues. This CDR3 is CASSQERTGTSGSLGELFF. CDR3 DNA: TGCGCCAGCAGCCAAGAACGGACCGGGACTAGCGGGAGTCTAGGGGAGCTGTTTTTT.

The rearrangement links TRBV9 to TRBJ2-2, with a tentative D call TRBD2 (6 bases). The CDR3 is 13 amino acids. Germline assignment: CDR1 SGDLS and CDR2 YYNGEE. V was cut by 4 bases and J by 10 bases, with 14 bases left in between. Here the CDR3 reads CASSPGDFLELFF. CDR3 nucleotides: TGTGCCAGCAGCCCGGGGGACTTTTTGGAGCTGTTTTTT.

V is TRBV6-1 and J is TRBJ2-5; D is uncertain. Trimming left V 10 bases short and J 2 bases short, with 5 bases between. Germline CDR1 and CDR2: MNHNS and SASEGT. This CDR3 region has 10 residues. CDR3 residues: CATSQETQYF. The CDR3 nucleotides are TGTGCCACATCTCAAGAGACCCAGTACTTC.

The sample holds one count of this clone. This chain connects TRBV27 to TRBJ1-4, with 8 bases identical to TRBD1. The CDR3 is made up of 15 amino acids. Trimming took 6 bases from V and 5 from J; bases not matched to a gene: 8. Germline CDR1 reads MNHEY; CDR2 reads SMNVEV (reference sequence). The CDR3 is CASRFTGGGNEKLFF. Written as DNA, the CDR3 is TGTGCCAGCAGATTTACAGGGGGAGGGAATGAAAAACTGTTTTTT.

The chain carries TRBV28 and TRBJ2-7; 7 bases are a match to TRBD1. CDR3 length: 16 amino acids. From germline, CDR1 is MDHEN and CDR2 SYDVKM. Trimming cost V 9 bases and J 4 bases; bases outside gene matches: 18. The DNA of the CDR3 is TGTGCCAGTGAACAGGGGTTAAGAAGGTCGGAATACGAGCAGTACTTC. Protein: CASEQGLRRSEYEQYF. Using reference TRBV28 and TRBJ2-7 for the parts outside the CDR3, the full variable domain is DVKVTQSSRYLVKRTGEKVFLECVQDMDHENMFWYRQDPGLGLRLIYFSYDVKMKEKGDIPEGYSVSREKKERFSLILESASTNQTSMYLCASEQGLRRSEYEQYFGPGTRLTVT.

This chain connects TRBV4-1 to TRBJ1-5; possible D gene TRBD1, 5 bases. Germline CDR1 reads MGHRA; CDR2 reads YSYEKL. V lost 0 bases and J 13 bases, leaving 13 bases between the germline ends. CDR3 length equals 13 residues. The CDR3 spells CASSQDRQGPQHF. The DNA for the CDR3 is TGCGCCAGCAGCCAAGATAGGCAGGGCCCACAGCATTTT.